This TCR beta chain was sequenced in a study of graft-versus-host responses after intestinal transplantation. CDR3 size: 13 residues. Germline lookup yields CDR1 MDHEN and CDR2 SYDVKM. Trimming stripped 2 bases from V and 9 bases from J, with 10 bases between. Notes on this clone: Antigen: not known.

Clones were read by immunoSEQ multiplex PCR, and TCRdb kept only the in-frame ones, dropping some. This table holds some 140,000 clones, around 90% found once. The chain combines TRBV28 with TRBJ1-4; D is undetermined. This TCR was sampled from a human donor who received an intestinal transplant. The material sequenced was unstimulated CD4+ T cells sorted from spleen or lymph node cells, taken before intestinal transplant. Written as DNA, the CDR3 is TGTGCCAGCAGTTTACTTCCCATCAAAAAACTGTTTTTT. It is translated as CASSLLPIKKLFF.